This TCR beta chain was recorded in a study of T-cell reconstitution after alpha-beta-depleted transplantation in children. The CDR3 runs to 17 residues. The germline V gene has CDR1 DFQATT and CDR2 SNEGSKA (reference sequence). V lost 3 bases, J lost 5 bases, and 18 bases stayed unmatched. A TCRbeta library incorporating unique molecular identifiers was prepared. A single record per CDR3 protein comes from TCRdb applying MiXCR to the PCR reads. The sample lists around 370,000 distinct CDR3 sequences, about 9.4% occurring once. The input for sequencing was PBMCs from the stem cell graft donor, taken from the stem cell graft. The chain carries TRBV20-1 and TRBJ2-7; TRBD2 matches at 8 bases. The receptor was derived from a human donor who donated a stem cell graft to a child with acute lymphoblastic leukemia. The CDR3 region has the DNA TGCAGTGCTAGTTTGCTCGTAGAAGCGGGAGAGATGGACGAGCAGTACTTC. Translated: CSASLLVEAGEMDEQYF.